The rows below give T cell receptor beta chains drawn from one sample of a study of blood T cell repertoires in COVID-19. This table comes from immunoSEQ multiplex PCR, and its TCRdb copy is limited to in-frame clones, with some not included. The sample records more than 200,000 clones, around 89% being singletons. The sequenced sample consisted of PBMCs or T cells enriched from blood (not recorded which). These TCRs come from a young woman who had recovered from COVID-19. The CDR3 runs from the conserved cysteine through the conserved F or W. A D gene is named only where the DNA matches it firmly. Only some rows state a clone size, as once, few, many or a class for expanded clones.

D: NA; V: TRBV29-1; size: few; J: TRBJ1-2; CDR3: CSALQEGVGGYGYTF; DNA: TGCAGCGCTCTACAGGAGGGAGTAGGTGGCTATGGCTACACCTTC
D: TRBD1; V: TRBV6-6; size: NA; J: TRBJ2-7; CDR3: CASSYLTPGTGEQYF; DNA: TGTGCCAGCAGTTACCTCACCCCCGGGACAGGGGAGCAGTACTTC
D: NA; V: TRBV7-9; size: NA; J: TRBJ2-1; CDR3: CASSPSASSEQFF; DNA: TGTGCCAGCAGCCCCTCGGCTAGTAGTGAGCAGTTCTTC
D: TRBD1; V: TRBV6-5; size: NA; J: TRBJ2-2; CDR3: CASRTGADTGELFF; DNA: TGTGCCAGCAGGACAGGGGCGGACACCGGGGAGCTGTTTTTT
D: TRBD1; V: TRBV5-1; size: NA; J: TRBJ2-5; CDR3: CASSLIWTGGKTQYF; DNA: TGCGCCAGCAGCTTGATTTGGACAGGGGGTAAGACCCAGTACTTC
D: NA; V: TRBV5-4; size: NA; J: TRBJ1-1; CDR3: CASSLTRAVTEAFF; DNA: TGTGCCAGCAGCTTAACCAGGGCGGTGACTGAAGCTTTCTTT
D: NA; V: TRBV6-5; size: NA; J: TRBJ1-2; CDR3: CASSYSPRVDYGYTF; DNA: TGTGCCAGCAGTTACTCGCCCAGGGTGGACTATGGCTACACCTTC
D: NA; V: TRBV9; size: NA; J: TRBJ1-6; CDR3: CASSDRNSPLHF; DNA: TGTGCCAGCAGCGACAGAAATTCACCCCTCCACTTT
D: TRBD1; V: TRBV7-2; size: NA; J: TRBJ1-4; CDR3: CASSRQGAANEKLFF; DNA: TGTGCCAGCAGCAGGCAGGGGGCGGCTAATGAAAAACTGTTTTTT
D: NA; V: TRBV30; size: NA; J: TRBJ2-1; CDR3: CAWSDQLGGYNEQFF; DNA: TGTGCCTGGAGTGACCAGTTGGGCGGGTACAATGAGCAGTTCTTC
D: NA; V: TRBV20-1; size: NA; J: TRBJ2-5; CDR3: CSASIPGFEETQYF; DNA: TGCAGTGCTAGTATTCCAGGGTTTGAGGAGACCCAGTACTTC
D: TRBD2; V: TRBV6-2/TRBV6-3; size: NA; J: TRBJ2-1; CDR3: CASSRLTSGTLYNEQFF; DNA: TGTGCCAGCAGTCGCCTGACTAGCGGGACACTTTACAATGAGCAGTTCTTC
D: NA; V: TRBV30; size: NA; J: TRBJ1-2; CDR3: CAVGPAQNHFPTYGYTF; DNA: TGTGCCGTGGGGCCTGCACAGAACCATTTTCCGACCTATGGCTACACCTTC
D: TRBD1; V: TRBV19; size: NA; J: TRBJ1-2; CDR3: CASVDPGTGDSYNYGYTF; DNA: TGTGCCAGTGTTGACCCCGGGACAGGGGACTCCTATAACTATGGCTACACCTTC
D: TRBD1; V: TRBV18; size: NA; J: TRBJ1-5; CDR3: CASSPRTGGSQPQHF; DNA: TGTGCCAGCTCACCTAGGACAGGGGGAAGTCAGCCCCAGCATTTT
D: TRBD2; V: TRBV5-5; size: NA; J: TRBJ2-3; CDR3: CASSWRVLAGLTDTQYF; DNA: TGTGCCAGCAGCTGGAGGGTCCTAGCGGGCCTCACAGATACGCAGTATTTT
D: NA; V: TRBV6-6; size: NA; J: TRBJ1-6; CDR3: CASTKDVTGDSPLHF; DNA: TGTGCCAGCACCAAAGACGTGACAGGAGATTCACCCCTCCACTTT
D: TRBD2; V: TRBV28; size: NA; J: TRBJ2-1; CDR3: CASSRVPSGSYNEQFF; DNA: TGTGCCAGCAGTCGAGTCCCTAGCGGGAGCTACAATGAGCAGTTCTTC
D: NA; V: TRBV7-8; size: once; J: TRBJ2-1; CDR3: CASSLLSDYNEQFF; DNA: TGTGCCAGCAGCCTGCTGAGCGACTACAATGAGCAGTTCTTC
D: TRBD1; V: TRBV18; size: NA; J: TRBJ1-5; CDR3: CASSATGGDSNQPQHF; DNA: TGTGCCAGCTCAGCTACAGGGGGCGATAGCAATCAGCCCCAGCATTTT
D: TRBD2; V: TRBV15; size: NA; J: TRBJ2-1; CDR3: CATSRWLSGSSYNEQFF; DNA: TGTGCCACCAGCAGATGGCTTAGCGGGAGCTCCTACAATGAGCAGTTCTTC
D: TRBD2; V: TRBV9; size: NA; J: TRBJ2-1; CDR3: CASSVSGGSGSYNEQFF; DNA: TGTGCCAGCAGCGTATCTGGCGGGAGTGGGTCCTACAATGAGCAGTTCTTC
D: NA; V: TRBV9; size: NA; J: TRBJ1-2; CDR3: CASSPWVRGADYGYTF; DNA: TGTGCCAGCAGCCCCTGGGTACGGGGGGCAGACTATGGCTACACCTTC
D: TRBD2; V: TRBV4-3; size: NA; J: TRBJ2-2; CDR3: CASSQPPSGRAAGELFF; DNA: TGCGCCAGCAGCCAACCCCCTAGCGGGAGGGCCGCAGGGGAGCTGTTTTTT
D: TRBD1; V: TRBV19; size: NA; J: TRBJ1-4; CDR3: CASSRTGSEKLFF; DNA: TGTGCCAGTAGTCGGACAGGGAGCGAAAAACTGTTTTTT
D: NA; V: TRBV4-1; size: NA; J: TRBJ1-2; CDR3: CASSQEGTRRDGYTF; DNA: TGCGCCAGCAGCCAAGAGGGGACCCGGAGGGATGGCTACACCTTC
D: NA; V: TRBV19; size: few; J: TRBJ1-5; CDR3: CASRGQRLGIQPQHF; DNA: TGTGCCAGTAGAGGACAGCGCTTAGGTATTCAGCCCCAGCATTTT
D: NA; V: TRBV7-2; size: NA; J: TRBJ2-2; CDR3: CASSLRETGELFF; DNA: TGTGCCAGCAGCCTCCGGGAGACCGGGGAGCTGTTTTTT
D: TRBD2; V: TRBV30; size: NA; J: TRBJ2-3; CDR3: CAWSTGLAGGPDTQYF; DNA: TGTGCCTGGAGTACTGGACTAGCGGGAGGGCCAGATACGCAGTATTTT
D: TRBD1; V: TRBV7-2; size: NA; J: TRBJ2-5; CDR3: CASSEDRAVVETQYF; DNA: TGTGCCAGCAGCGAGGACAGGGCAGTGGTAGAGACCCAGTACTTC
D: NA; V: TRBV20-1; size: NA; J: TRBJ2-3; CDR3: CSASGSSGSSTDTQYF; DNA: TGCAGTGCTAGTGGTTCTTCCGGGAGTTCCACAGATACGCAGTATTTT
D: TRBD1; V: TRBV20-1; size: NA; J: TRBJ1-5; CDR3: CSASPGGAQPQHF; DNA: TGCAGTGCAAGTCCAGGGGGCGCGCAGCCCCAGCATTTT
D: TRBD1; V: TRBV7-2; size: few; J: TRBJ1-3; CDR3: CASSPQGTRQGGNTIYF; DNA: TGTGCCAGCAGCCCACAGGGGACCAGACAAGGTGGAAACACCATATATTTT
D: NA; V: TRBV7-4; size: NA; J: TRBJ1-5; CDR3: CASSLCGRVSGVSNQPQHF; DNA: TGTGCCAGCAGCTTATGCGGCAGGGTAAGTGGGGTTAGCAATCAGCCCCAGCATTTT
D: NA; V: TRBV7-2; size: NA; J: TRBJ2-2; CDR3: CASSPRGWRSSHGELFF; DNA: TGTGCCAGCAGCCCCCGAGGTTGGAGATCCTCACACGGGGAGCTGTTTTTT
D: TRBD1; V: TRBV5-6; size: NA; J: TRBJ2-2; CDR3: CASSRTGGWSTGELFF; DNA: TGTGCCAGCAGTCGTACAGGGGGCTGGAGTACCGGGGAGCTGTTTTTT
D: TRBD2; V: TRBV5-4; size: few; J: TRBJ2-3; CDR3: CASSSGLASTDTQYF; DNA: TGTGCCAGCAGCTCGGGACTAGCGAGCACAGATACGCAGTATTTT
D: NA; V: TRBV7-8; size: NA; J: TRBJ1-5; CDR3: CASSLYRNQPQHF; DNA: TGTGCCAGCAGCCTGTACAGGAATCAGCCCCAGCATTTT
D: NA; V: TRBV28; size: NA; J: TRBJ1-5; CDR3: CASSLGVGDGRYQPQHF; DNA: TGTGCCAGCAGTTTAGGGGTAGGGGATGGTAGGTATCAGCCCCAGCATTTT
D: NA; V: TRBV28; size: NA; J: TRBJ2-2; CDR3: CASSLYSSTGELFF; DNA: TGTGCCAGCAGTTTATATAGTAGCACCGGGGAGCTGTTTTTT